This T cell receptor (beta chain) was obtained from a study of blood T cell repertoires in COVID-19. Per the authors' pipeline: Amplifying reference gene primers gave estimates of nucleated cell counts. Generated by immunoSEQ multiplex PCR, the TCRdb table keeps only in-frame clones and is missing some. V and J calls and clone size are given by that table; D and trimming were obtained from the DNA. Altogether fewer than 60,000 clones are present, approximately 75% being singletons, with the ten largest covering roughly 29%. Germline V gene data show CDR1 as KGHSH and CDR2 as LQKENI. CDR3 length: 15 residues. Trimming at V came to 2 bases and at J to 2 bases, leaving 2 bases not matched to a gene. Seattle patients were enrolled while actively infected and followed longitudinally.

This chain links TRBV18 with TRBJ1-5; 8 nucleotides line up with TRBD1. The receptor was isolated from a man in his 60s with COVID-19, enrolled during active disease. The specimen sequenced was peripheral blood. Written as DNA, the CDR3 is TGTGCCAGCTCACCAGAGACAGGGGGCAATCAGCCCCAGCATTTT. Its translation: CASSPETGGNQPQHF. The full variable domain, rest sourced from reference TRBV18 and TRBJ1-5, is NAGVMQNPRHLVRRRGQEARLRCSPMKGHSHVYWYRQLPEEGLKFMVYLQKENIIDESGMPKERFSAEFPKEGPSILRIQQVVRGDSAAYFCASSPETGGNQPQHFGDGTRLSIL.